One TCR beta chain is described in this entry. This entry comes from a study of cytomegalovirus exposure and HLA in healthy donors. At collection, donors were nominally healthy, but unrecorded immune exposures were probable. PCR was performed using 60 Vbeta and 13 Jbeta primers. Measured with immunoSEQ multiplex PCR; TCRdb has only the in-frame clones, and not every one. Here the sample spans 150,000 to 200,000 clones, under 75% being singletons. The V and J ends lost 2 bases and 4 bases respectively, with 5 bases between them. The CDR3 is 13 amino acids. Germline V gene lookup returns CDR1 MNHNY and CDR2 SVGAGI (reference sequence).

The clonotype comes from a man aged 35 to 55 in good health and CMV-seropositive. Material for sequencing was PBMCs. V usage is TRBV6-6 and J usage is TRBJ2-2; D may be TRBD2 (5 bases). The CDR3 protein is CASSYEGTGELFF. The CDR3 region has the DNA TGTGCCAGCAGTTACGAGGGCACCGGGGAGCTGTTTTTT.